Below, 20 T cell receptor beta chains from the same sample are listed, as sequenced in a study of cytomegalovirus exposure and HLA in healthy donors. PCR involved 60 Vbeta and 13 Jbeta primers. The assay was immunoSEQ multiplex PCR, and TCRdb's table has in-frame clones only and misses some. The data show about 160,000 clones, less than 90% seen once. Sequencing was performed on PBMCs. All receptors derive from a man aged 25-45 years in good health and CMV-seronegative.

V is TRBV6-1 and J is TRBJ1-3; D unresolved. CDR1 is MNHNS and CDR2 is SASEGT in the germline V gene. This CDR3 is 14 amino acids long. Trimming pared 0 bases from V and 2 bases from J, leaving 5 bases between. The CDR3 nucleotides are TGTGCCAGCAGTGAAGCCCTCGCTGGAAACACCATATATTTT. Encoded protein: CASSEALAGNTIYF.

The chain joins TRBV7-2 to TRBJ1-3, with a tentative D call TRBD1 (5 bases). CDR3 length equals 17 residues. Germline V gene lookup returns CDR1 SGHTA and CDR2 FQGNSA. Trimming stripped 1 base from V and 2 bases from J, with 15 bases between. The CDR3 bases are TGTGCCAGCAGCTTAGGCCCCACAGGTACTACTGGAAACACCATATATTTT. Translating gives CASSLGPTGTTGNTIYF.

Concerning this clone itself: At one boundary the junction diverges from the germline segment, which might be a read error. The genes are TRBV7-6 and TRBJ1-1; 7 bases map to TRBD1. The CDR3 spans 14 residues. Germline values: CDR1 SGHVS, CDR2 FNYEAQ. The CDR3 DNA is TGTGCCAGCAGCTTGTCCCCCGGATCAGGCGAGGGGGCGTTT. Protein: CASSLSPGSGEGAF.

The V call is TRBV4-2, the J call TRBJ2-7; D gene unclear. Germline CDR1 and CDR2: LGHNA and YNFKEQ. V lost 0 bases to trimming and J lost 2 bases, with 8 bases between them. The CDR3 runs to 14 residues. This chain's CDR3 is CASSQDGLAYEQYF. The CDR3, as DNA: TGTGCCAGCAGCCAAGATGGTCTAGCCTACGAGCAGTACTTC.

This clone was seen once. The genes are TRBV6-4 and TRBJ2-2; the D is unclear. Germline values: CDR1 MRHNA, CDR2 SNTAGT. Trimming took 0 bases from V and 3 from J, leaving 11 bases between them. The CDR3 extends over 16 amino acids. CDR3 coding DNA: TGTGCCAGCAGTGACTCGACCGGGTCGGACACCGGGGAGCTGTTTTTT. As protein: CASSDSTGSDTGELFF.

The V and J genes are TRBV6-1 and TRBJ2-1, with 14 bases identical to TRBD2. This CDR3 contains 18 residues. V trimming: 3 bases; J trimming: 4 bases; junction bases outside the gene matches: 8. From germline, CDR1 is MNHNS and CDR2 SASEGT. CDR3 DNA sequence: TGTGCCAGCAGTGAGACAGCCGGACTAGCGGGGGGATACAATGAGCAGTTCTTC. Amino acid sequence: CASSETAGLAGGYNEQFF.

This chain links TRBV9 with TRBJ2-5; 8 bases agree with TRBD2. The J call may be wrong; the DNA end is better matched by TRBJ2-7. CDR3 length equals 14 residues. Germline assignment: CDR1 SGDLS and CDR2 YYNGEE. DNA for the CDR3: TGTGCCAGCAGCGTGGACTTACTAGCGGTCGAGCAGTACTTC. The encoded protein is CASSVDLLAVEQYF.

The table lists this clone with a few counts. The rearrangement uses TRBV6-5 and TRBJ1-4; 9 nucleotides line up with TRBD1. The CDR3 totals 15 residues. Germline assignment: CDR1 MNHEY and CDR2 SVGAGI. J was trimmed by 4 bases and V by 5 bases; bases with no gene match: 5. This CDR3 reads CASSAWGQGNEKLFF. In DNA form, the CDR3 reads TGTGCCAGCAGTGCATGGGGACAGGGTAATGAAAAACTGTTTTTT.

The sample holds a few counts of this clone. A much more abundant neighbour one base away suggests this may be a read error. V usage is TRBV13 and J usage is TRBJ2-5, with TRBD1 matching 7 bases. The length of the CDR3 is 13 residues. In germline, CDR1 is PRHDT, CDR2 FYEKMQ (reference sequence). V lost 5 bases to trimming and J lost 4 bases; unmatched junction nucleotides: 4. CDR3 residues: CASSMTGTETQYF. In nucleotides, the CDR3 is TGTGCCAGCAGCATGACAGGGACAGAGACCCAGTACTTC.

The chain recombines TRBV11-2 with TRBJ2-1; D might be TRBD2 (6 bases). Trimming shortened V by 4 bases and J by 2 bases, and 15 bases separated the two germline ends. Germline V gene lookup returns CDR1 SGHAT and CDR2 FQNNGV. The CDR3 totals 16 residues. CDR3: CASSYFGGPAYNEQFF. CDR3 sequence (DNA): TGTGCCAGCAGCTATTTCGGAGGGCCTGCCTACAATGAGCAGTTCTTC.

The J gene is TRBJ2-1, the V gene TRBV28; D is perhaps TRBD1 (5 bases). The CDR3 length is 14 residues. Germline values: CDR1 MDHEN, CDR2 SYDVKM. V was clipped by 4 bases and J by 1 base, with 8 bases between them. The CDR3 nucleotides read TGTGCCAGCAGTTCAGGGAATTCCTACAATGAGCAGTTCTTC. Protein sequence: CASSSGNSYNEQFF.

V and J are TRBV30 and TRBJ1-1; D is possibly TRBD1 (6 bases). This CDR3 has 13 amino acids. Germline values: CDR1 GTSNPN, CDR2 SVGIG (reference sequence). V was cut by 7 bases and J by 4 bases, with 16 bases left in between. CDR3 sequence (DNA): TGTGCCTCATCGGGGGGGCTTGTCACTGAAGCTTTCTTT. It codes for CASSGGLVTEAFF.

The CDR3 DNA sequence: TGTGCCAGCTCCCAAACGACTAGCGGGAAGGCCGGGGAGCTGTTTTTT. Protein: CASSQTTSGKAGELFF. The chain carries TRBV7-7 and TRBJ2-2; 11 bases agree with TRBD2. Germline V gene data show CDR1 as SSHAT and CDR2 as FNYEAQ (reference sequence). V was clipped by 8 bases and J by 6 bases; unmatched bases: 11. The CDR3 has 16 amino acids.

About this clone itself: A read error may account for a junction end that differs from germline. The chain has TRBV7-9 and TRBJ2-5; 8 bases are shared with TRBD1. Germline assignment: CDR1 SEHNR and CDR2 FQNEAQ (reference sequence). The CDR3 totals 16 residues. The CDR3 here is CSSSSPWDRLGETQYF. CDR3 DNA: TGTTCCAGCAGCTCACCGTGGGACAGGCTGGGAGAGACCCAGTACTTC.

This CDR3 is CASSEVEDLASYEQYF. For the CDR3, the DNA is TGTGCCAGCAGCGAAGTAGAGGATTTAGCGTCCTACGAGCAGTACTTC. The rearrangement links TRBV7-8 to TRBJ2-7, with D possibly TRBD2 on 5 matching bases. Germline-derived CDR1 and CDR2 are SGHVS and FQNEAQ. V was pared by 5 bases and J by 1 base, with 18 bases between. CDR3 length equals 16 residues.

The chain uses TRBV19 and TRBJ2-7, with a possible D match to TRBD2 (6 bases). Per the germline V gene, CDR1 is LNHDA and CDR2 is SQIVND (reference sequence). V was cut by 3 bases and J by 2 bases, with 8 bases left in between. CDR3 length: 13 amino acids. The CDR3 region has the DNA TGTGCCAGTAGTATCGGCGGGACCTACGAGCAGTACTTC. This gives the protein CASSIGGTYEQYF.

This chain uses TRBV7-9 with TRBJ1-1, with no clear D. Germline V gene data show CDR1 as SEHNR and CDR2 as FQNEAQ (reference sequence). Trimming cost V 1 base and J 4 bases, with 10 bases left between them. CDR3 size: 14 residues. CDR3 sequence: CASSLGASSTEAFF. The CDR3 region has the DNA TGTGCCAGCAGCTTAGGTGCATCGAGCACTGAAGCTTTCTTT. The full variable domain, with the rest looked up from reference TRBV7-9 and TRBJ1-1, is DTGVSQNPRHKITKRGQNVTFRCDPISEHNRLYWYRQTLGQGPEFLTYFQNEAQLEKSRLLSDRFSAERPKGSFSTLEIQRTEQGDSAMYLCASSLGASSTEAFFGQGTRLTVV.

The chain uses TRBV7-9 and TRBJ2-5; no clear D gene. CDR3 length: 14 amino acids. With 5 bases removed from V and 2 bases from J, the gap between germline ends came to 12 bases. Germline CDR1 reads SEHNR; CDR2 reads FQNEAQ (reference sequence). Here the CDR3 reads CASSPRNKQETQYF. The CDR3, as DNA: TGTGCCAGCAGCCCTCGAAACAAGCAAGAGACCCAGTACTTC. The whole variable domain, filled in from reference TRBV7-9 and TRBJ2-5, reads DTGVSQNPRHKITKRGQNVTFRCDPISEHNRLYWYRQTLGQGPEFLTYFQNEAQLEKSRLLSDRFSAERPKGSFSTLEIQRTEQGDSAMYLCASSPRNKQETQYFGPGTRLLVL.

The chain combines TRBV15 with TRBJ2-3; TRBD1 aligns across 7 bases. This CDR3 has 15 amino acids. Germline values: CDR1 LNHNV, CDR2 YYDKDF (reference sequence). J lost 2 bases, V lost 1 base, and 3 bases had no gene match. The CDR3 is CATSRVGQDTDTQYF. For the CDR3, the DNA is TGTGCCACCAGCAGAGTAGGACAGGACACAGATACGCAGTATTTT.

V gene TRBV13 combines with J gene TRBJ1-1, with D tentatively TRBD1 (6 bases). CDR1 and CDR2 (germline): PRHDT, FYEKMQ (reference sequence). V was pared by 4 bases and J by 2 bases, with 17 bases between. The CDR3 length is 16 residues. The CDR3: CASSSFLTGINTEAFF. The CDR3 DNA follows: TGTGCCAGCAGCTCCTTTTTGACAGGAATAAACACTGAAGCTTTCTTT.